These 9 T cell receptor beta chains share one sample of origin, sequenced in a study of blood T cell repertoires in COVID-19 (TCRdb year 2020). Receptor libraries were prepared by the immunoSEQ multiplex PCR assay. TCRdb carries this immuneACCESS record with in-frame sequences only. Its versions omit some clonotypes, under half of them owing to an unresolved V gene in the studies checked, with the rest unexplained. A total of 400,000 to 500,000 clones appear in this sample, 70% to 90% of them only once. Approximately 1.5% of the sample lies in the top ten. Sequencing was done on a sample of peripheral blood. These receptors all come from a woman in her thirties with active or convalescent COVID-19.

The CDR3 region has the DNA TGTGCCAGCAGCGTAGCTTTGTCAGGGTCTGGAAACACCATATATTTT. It yields the protein CASSVALSGSGNTIYF. The chain recombines TRBV9 with TRBJ1-3; D may be TRBD1 (5 bases). V was cut by 0 bases and J by 1 base, with 11 bases left in between. CDR1 and CDR2 (germline): SGDLS, YYNGEE. This CDR3 has 16 residues.

The J gene is TRBJ2-7, the V gene TRBV5-1; a possible D gene is TRBD2 (5 bases). This CDR3 is built from 14 residues. Trimming stripped 0 bases from V and 0 bases from J, with 7 bases between. Germline lookup yields CDR1 SGHRS and CDR2 YFSETQ. The CDR3 nucleotides read TGCGCCAGCAGCTTGGTGGGAGCCTCCTACGAGCAGTACTTC. It specifies CASSLVGASYEQYF.

V and J are TRBV4-1 and TRBJ1-4, with D perhaps matching TRBD1 (5 bases). Trimming took 1 base from V and 8 from J, leaving 17 bases between them. Germline assignment: CDR1 MGHRA and CDR2 YSYEKL. CDR3 size: 16 residues. This CDR3 reads CASSQVGVRVGEKLFF. The DNA for the CDR3 is TGCGCCAGCAGCCAAGTCGGCGTCAGGGTCGGGGAAAAACTGTTTTTT.

The rearrangement uses TRBV6-1 and TRBJ1-1; D unresolved. V was pared by 2 bases and J by 4 bases, with 11 bases between. The CDR3 consists of 14 residues. Germline lookup yields CDR1 MNHNS and CDR2 SASEGT. The CDR3 DNA sequence: TGTGCCAGCAGTGAAATGGCAGTTCGCACTGAAGCTTTCTTT. This codes for CASSEMAVRTEAFF.

The chain has TRBV27 and TRBJ1-6; 9 nucleotides agree with TRBD1. The germline gives CDR1 MNHEY, CDR2 SMNVEV (reference sequence). V shed 6 bases and J 10 bases; nucleotides not matched to a gene: 4. CDR3 length equals 13 residues. CDR3 in amino acids: CASRTGQGSPLHF. CDR3 sequence (DNA): TGTGCCAGCAGGACAGGACAGGGGTCACCCCTCCACTTT.

The chain has TRBV2 and TRBJ2-3; 9 bases match TRBD2. The junction had 10 bases not matched to a gene; V was cut back by 6 bases and J by 0 bases. Germline V gene lookup returns CDR1 SNHLY and CDR2 FYNNEI. The CDR3 loop spans 17 amino acids. CDR3 loop: CASRVSTSGASTDTQYF. The DNA for the CDR3 is TGTGCCAGCAGGGTTTCGACTAGCGGAGCTAGCACAGATACGCAGTATTTT.

V is TRBV7-9 and J is TRBJ1-1, with D tentatively TRBD1 (6 bases). The germline V and J ends were trimmed by 5 bases and 1 base, with 11 bases remaining between them. The CDR3 has 14 residues. Germline CDR1 SEHNR, CDR2 FQNEAQ (reference sequence). Here the CDR3 reads CASSLGQPNTEAFF. In nucleotides, the CDR3 is TGTGCCAGCAGCCTCGGACAGCCGAACACTGAAGCTTTCTTT.

This clone has just a few counts. V usage is TRBV7-6 and J usage is TRBJ2-7, with 7 bases lining up with TRBD1. The CDR3 extends over 13 amino acids. The V segment lost 2 bases and the J segment 4 bases; nucleotides outside the gene matches: 2. The germline V gene has CDR1 SGHVS and CDR2 FNYEAQ. The chain's CDR3 is CASSLHRGYEQYF. The CDR3 DNA reads as TGTGCCAGCAGCTTACACAGGGGTTACGAGCAGTACTTC.

The chain links TRBV5-1 to TRBJ2-2; D perhaps matches TRBD2 (5 bases). Germline V gene data show CDR1 as SGHRS and CDR2 as YFSETQ. The CDR3 consists of 15 residues. V lost 0 bases and J lost 7, with 13 bases in between. The CDR3 DNA is TGCGCCAGCAGCTTGGCCCGGGGAGTTAACGGGGAGCTGTTTTTT. Protein product: CASSLARGVNGELFF.